This T cell receptor beta chain was retrieved from a study of shared T cell receptors in the human thymus. Germline loops: CDR1 SGDLS, CDR2 YYNGEE. J gave up 5 bases and V 4 bases, and 4 bases lay outside the gene matches. The CDR3 has 15 amino acids. The data were produced by immunoSEQ multiplex PCR, yet TCRdb's version contains in-frame clones alone and is incomplete. Of 700,000 or so clones in the sample, approximately 85% were seen once. These same records also appear under a second study, on human thymus T cells. That study reports: The donor group consisted of healthy Finnish infants who were having corrective surgery for congenital heart defects. Resections from corrective heart surgery supplied the thymus tissue. In thymic and blood repertoires alike, V and J usage looked biased. What related research reported was that thymic repertoires overlapped highly among unrelated individuals.

The TCR originated in a girl under two years old with a congenital heart defect. The rearrangement joins TRBV9 to TRBJ1-6; 9 positions agree with TRBD1. What was sequenced was thymocytes. The CDR3 region is CASSQGTGNNSPLHF. DNA of the CDR3: TGTGCCAGCAGCCAGGGGACAGGGAATAATTCACCCCTCCACTTT.